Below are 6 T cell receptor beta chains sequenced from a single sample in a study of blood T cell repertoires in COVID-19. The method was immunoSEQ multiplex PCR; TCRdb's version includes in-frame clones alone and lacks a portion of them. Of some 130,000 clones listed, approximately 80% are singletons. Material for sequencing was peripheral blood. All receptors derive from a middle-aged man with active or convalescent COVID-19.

The CDR3, as DNA: TGTGCCAGCAGTTTATCGGGGGGTCAGCCCCAGCATTTT. Its protein product is CASSLSGGQPQHF. This chain connects TRBV12-3 or TRBV12-4 to TRBJ1-5, with D possibly being TRBD1 (5 bases). V was cut by 2 bases and J by 6 bases, with 8 bases left in between. This CDR3 spans 13 amino acids.

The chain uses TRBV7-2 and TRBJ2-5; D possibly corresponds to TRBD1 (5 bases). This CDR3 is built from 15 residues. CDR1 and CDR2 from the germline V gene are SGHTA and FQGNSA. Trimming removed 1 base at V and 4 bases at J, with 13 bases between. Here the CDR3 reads CASSLVVRDGETQYF. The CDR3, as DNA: TGTGCCAGCAGCTTAGTTGTCAGGGATGGAGAGACCCAGTACTTC.

Here the CDR3 reads CASTPGSHVEETQYF. The CDR3 DNA reads TGTGCCAGCACCCCGGGATCTCACGTTGAAGAGACCCAGTACTTC. The genes are TRBV6-5 and TRBJ2-5; D possibly corresponds to TRBD2 (5 bases). CDR1 MNHEY and CDR2 SVGAGI come from the germline V gene. CDR3 size: 15 residues. Deletions cut 7 bases from V and 3 bases from J, with 18 bases between.

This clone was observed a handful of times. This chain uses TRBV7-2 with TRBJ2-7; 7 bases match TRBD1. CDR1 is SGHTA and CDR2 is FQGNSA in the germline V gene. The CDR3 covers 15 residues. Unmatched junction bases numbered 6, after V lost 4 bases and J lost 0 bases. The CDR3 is CASSSRGQSSYEQYF. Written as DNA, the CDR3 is TGTGCCAGCAGCTCTAGGGGGCAAAGCTCCTACGAGCAGTACTTC.

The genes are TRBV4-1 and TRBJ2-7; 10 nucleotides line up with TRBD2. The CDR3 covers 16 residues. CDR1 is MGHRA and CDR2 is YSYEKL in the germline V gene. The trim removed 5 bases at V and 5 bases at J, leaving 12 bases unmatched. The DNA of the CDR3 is TGCGCCAGCAGCATAGCAGCGGGGGGGGGTCGTAACGAGCAGTACTTC. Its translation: CASSIAAGGGRNEQYF.

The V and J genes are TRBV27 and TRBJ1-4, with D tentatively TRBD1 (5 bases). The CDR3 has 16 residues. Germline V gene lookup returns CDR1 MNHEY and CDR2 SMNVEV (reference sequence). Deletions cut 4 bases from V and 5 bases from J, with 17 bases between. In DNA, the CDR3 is TGTGCCAGCAGTTGGGGGTCGGGGAGGGGCAATGAAAAACTGTTTTTT. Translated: CASSWGSGRGNEKLFF.